This T cell receptor beta chain was recovered during a study of patients and donors after allogeneic stem cell transplantation. V lost 0 bases to trimming and J lost 4 bases; unmatched junction nucleotides: 3. Germline CDR1 reads SGDLS; CDR2 reads YYNGEE. The CDR3 is 15 residues long. Using its own MiXCR run on the RT-PCR reads, TCRdb lists one record per CDR3 protein. The repertoire holds around 29,000 distinct CDR3 sequences, with 37% as singletons. This TCR was recovered from a human donor who was either an allogeneic HSCT recipient or a stem cell or donor lymphocyte infusion donor (not recorded which). It is not recorded whose cells these are; they may come from a transplant donor. Specimen: blood, either unsorted or a sorted T cell fraction (not recorded which). V is TRBV9 and J is TRBJ1-2; 10 nucleotides agree with TRBD1. In DNA, the CDR3 is TGTGCCAGCAGCGTAGCGGGGGACAGGGGCTATGGCTACACCTTC. Protein sequence: CASSVAGDRGYGYTF. The full variable domain, completed using reference TRBV9 and TRBJ1-2, is DSGVTQTPKHLITATGQRVTLRCSPRSGDLSVYWYQQSLDQGLQFLIQYYNGEERAKGNILERFSAQQFPDLHSELNLSSLELGDSALYFCASSVAGDRGYGYTFGSGTRLTVV.